The source of this TCR beta chain is a study of molecular identifiers for immune sequencing clone quantification (dated by TCRdb to 2016 to 2019). Some background on the complete study: For a replicate experiment, RNA from around 20,000 or 100,000 naive CD8 T cells was divided into five aliquots, of which four were sequenced. This methods study benchmarked molecular-identifier clustering-based TCR repertoire sequencing (MIDCIRS) and TCR RNA copy counting, using CD8 T cells to do so.

In the case of this clonotype: Its antigen is still unknown. Base qualities are not provided; no much larger clone lies one nucleotide away.

Libraries of naive CD8 T cells were built from about 20,000 to 1,000,000 sorted cells, with 10%, 30% or 50% of the purified RNA used. On a BD FACSAria II, naive CD8 T cells were FACS-sorted as CD8+CD4-CCR7+CD45RA+ and collected into RLT Plus buffer. Detection sensitivity was tested by spiking Jurkat RNA equal to about 10 TCR copies' worth into samples containing 20,000-1,000,000 naive CD8 T cells. Enrichment of CD8 T cells was done with RosetteSep CD8+ T Cell Enrichment Cocktail plus Ficoll-Paque, and ACK red cell lysis came afterward. The study at large found these results: When barcode sub-clustering was not used, chimeric consensus sequences inflated TCR diversity, with chimeras reaching as high as 47%. Identical TCR molecules sharing a barcode could cause highly expanded clone sizes to be underestimated. In CMV-specific effector cells, clones with more than 20 RNA copies accounted for over 97% of molecules, whereas in naive cells such clones accounted for under 1%. Naive libraries contained spiked-in Jurkat TCR RNA (more than 9 copies' worth), which is not part of the donor repertoire. Even against a background of one million naive CD8 T cells, spiked-in Jurkat TCR RNA amounting to a single cell's worth was reported to be detectable. Modeling indicated 2.5 to 3 TCR RNA copies recovered per cell, compared with 9 to 10 by digital PCR, which implies a capture efficiency of 25% to 35%.

At the junction V is shortened by 7 bases and J by 4 bases, with 7 bases in between. Sequences LNHDA (CDR1) and SQIVND (CDR2) are obtained from the germline V gene (reference sequence). Including the terminal cysteine and phenylalanine, the CDR3 comprises 11 residues. Left in the record is the CDR3 DNA by itself, 33 bases read in frame from the first base. Library construction relied on PCR. The sequencer was an Illumina HiSeq 4000. Bulk TCR libraries were prepared as previously described, using TCR primers listed in Table S5. Purification of total RNA was performed with the Qiagen AllPrep DNA/RNA kit. Before analysis, reads from multiple sequencing runs of one library were combined. The original pipeline was this. Only reads with exact TCR constant sequence were kept, trimmed to 150 nt, and grouped by their 12-nt molecular barcodes. Reads within each barcode group were sub-clustered using a 15% Levenshtein threshold, and quality-weighted consensus sequences were constructed for each RNA molecule. Non-functional sequences were excluded, and lower-count sequences lying one edit away from another sequence were also excluded. Based on fitting two negative binomial distributions, any barcode sub-cluster with under 20% of the maximum read count was discarded. TCRdb handled the public reads itself, with Q25 trimming in fastp and clone calling in MiXCR, and kept productive beta chains. Entries that share a CDR3 protein sequence are merged under the most common genes and DNA. V and J calls and clone size were set by TCRdb, not the authors. The sample data list about 510,000 distinct CDR3 sequences, and about a fifth of these were observed just once. The biggest ten clones account for around 0.84% of the sample.

The sequencing sample was made of naive CD8+ T cells from blood, with Jurkat cell RNA spiked in. This specimen's cell subset or site label, per the study, means: FACS-sorted CD8+CD4-CCR7+CD45RA+ naive T cells. The chain is made from TRBV19 and TRBJ1-2, with the D gene call left open. The sequence was collected from a human donor in good health. Some libraries in this study had Jurkat cell RNA spiked in. The DNA reads as follows: TGTGCCAGTAACTCTGGCTATGGCTACACCTTC. This gives the protein CASNSGYGYTF.